This T cell receptor (beta chain) was sequenced in a study of Graves' ophthalmopathy and Graves' hyperthyroidism. CDR1 is MNHNS, CDR2 SASEGT, per germline. CDR3 length equals 13 residues. About this clonotype: One junction end disagrees with the germline gene, perhaps due to a read error.

The sequenced template was RNA, covering the TCR beta CDR3 region. First-round RT-PCR relied on HTBI primers, and a second-round multiplex PCR came next. Via MiXCR, TCRdb re-called the multiplex PCR reads, giving one row per CDR3 protein. The table records under 350,000 distinct CDR3 sequences, 17% of them present only once. This receptor was taken from an adult man with Graves' ophthalmopathy. Material for sequencing was peripheral blood. This chain uses TRBV6-1 with TRBJ1-1; no reliable D call. In DNA, the CDR3 is TGTGCCAGCAGTGCAAAGGTGAAAACTGAAGCTTTCTTT. It encodes CASSAKVKTEAFF.